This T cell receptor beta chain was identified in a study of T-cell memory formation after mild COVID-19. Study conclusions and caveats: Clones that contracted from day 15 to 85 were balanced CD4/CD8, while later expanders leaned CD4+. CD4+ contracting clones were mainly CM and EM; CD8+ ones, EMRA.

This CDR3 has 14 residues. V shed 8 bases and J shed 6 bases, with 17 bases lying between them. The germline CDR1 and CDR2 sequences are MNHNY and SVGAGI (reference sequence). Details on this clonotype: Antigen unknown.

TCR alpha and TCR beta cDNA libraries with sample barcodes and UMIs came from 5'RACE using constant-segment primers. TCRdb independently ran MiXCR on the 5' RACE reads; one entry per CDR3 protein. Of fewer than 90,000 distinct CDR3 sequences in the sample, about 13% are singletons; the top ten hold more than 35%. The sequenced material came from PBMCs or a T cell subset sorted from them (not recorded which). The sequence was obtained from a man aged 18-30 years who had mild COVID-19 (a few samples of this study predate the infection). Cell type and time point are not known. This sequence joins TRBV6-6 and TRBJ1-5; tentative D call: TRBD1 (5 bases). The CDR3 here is CASGGPLVSQPQHF. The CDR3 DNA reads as TGTGCCAGCGGGGGTCCCCTTGTGAGTCAGCCCCAGCATTTT.